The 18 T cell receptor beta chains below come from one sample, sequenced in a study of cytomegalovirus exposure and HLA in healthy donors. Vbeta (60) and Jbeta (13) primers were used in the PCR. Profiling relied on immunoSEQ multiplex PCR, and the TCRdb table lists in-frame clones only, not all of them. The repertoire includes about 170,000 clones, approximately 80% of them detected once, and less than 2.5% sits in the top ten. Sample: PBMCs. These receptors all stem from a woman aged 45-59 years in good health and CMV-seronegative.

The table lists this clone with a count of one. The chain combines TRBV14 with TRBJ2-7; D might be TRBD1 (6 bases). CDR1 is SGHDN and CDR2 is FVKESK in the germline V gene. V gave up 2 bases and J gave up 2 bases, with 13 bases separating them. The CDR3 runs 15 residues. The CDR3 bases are TGTGCCAGCAGCCAATTTACGACAGGAACCTACGAGCAGTACTTC. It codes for CASSQFTTGTYEQYF.

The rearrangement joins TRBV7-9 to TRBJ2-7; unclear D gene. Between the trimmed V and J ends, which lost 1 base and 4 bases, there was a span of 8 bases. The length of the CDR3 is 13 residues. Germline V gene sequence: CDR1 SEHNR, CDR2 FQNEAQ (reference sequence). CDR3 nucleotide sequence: TGTGCCAGCAGCTTAGTTGGGCTATACGAGCAGTACTTC. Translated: CASSLVGLYEQYF. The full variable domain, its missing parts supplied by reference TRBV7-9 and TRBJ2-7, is DTGVSQNPRHKITKRGQNVTFRCDPISEHNRLYWYRQTLGQGPEFLTYFQNEAQLEKSRLLSDRFSAERPKGSFSTLEIQRTEQGDSAMYLCASSLVGLYEQYFGPGTRLTVT.

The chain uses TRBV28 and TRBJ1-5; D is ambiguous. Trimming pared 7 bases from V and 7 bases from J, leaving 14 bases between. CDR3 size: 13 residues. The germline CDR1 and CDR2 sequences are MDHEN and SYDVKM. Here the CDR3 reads CASIPGSRQPQHF. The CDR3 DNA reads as TGTGCCAGCATCCCGGGGAGTCGCCAGCCCCAGCATTTT.

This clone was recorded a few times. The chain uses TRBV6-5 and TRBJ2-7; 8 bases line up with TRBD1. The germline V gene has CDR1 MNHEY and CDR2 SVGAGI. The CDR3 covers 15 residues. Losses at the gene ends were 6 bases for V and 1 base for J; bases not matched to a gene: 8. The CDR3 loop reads CASSLDRGGSYEQYF. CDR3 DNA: TGTGCCAGCAGCCTAGACAGGGGTGGATCCTACGAGCAGTACTTC.

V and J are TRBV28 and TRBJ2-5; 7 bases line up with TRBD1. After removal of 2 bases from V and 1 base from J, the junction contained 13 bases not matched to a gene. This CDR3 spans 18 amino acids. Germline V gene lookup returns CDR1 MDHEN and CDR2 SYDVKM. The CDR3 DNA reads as TGTGCCAGCAGTTTACCCGCCGGCTCCGGGACAGTCCAAGAGACCCAGTACTTC. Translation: CASSLPAGSGTVQETQYF.

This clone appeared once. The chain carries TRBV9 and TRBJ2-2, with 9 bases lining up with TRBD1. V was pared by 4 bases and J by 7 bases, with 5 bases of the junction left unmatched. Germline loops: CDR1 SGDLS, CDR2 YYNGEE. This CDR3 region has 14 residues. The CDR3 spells CASSNRGQNGELFF. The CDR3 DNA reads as TGTGCCAGCAGCAACAGGGGGCAGAACGGGGAGCTGTTTTTT.

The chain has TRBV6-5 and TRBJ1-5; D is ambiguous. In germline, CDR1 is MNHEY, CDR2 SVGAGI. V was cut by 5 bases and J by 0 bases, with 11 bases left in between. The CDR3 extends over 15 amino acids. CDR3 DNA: TGTGCCAGCAGTCCCGGGGTGTTTAGCAATCAGCCCCAGCATTTT. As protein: CASSPGVFSNQPQHF.

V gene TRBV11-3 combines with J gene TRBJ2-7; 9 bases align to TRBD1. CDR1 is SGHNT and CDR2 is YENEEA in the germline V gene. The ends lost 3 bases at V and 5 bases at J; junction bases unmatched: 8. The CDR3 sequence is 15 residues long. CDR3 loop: CASSFPGQGLDEQYF. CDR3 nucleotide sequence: TGTGCCAGCAGCTTCCCGGGACAGGGTCTCGACGAGCAGTACTTC.

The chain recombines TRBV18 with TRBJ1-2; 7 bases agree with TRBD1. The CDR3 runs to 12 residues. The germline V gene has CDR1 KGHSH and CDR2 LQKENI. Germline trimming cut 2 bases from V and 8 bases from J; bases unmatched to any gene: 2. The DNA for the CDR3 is TGTGCCAGCTCACCAACAGGGGACGGCTACACCTTC. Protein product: CASSPTGDGYTF.

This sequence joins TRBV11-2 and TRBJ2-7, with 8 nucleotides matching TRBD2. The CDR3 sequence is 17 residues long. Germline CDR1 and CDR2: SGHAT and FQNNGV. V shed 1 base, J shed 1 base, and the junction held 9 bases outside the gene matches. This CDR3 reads CASSLASQSGRSYEQYF. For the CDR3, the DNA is TGTGCCAGCAGCTTAGCGAGTCAGAGCGGGAGATCCTACGAGCAGTACTTC. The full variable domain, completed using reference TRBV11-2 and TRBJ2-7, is EAGVAQSPRYKIIEKRQSVAFWCNPISGHATLYWYQQILGQGPKLLIQFQNNGVVDDSQLPKDRFSAERLKGVDSTLKIQPAKLEDSAVYLCASSLASQSGRSYEQYFGPGTRLTVT.

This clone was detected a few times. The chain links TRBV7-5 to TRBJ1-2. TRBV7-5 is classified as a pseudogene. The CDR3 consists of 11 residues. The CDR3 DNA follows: TGTGCCGAAGGCGGGAGTCCTGGCTACACCTTC. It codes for CAEGGSPGYTF.

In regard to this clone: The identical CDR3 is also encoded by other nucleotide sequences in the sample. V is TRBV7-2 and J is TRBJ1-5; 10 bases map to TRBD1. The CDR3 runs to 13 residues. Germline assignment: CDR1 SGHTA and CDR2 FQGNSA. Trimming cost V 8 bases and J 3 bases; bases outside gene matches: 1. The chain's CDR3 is CASGTGANQPQHF. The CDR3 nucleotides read TGTGCCAGCGGGACAGGGGCCAATCAGCCCCAGCATTTT. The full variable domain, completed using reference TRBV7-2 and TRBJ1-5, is GAGVSQSPSNKVTEKGKDVELRCDPISGHTALYWYRQSLGQGLEFLIYFQGNSAPDKSGLPSDRFSAERTGGSVSTLTIQRTQQEDSAVYLCASGTGANQPQHFGDGTRLSIL.

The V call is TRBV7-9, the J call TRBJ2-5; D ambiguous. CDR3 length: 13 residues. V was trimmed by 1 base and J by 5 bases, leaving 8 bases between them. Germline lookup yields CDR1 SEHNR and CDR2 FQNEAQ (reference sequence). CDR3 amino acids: CASSLGVGETQYF. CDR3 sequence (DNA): TGTGCCAGCAGCTTAGGTGTGGGCGAGACCCAGTACTTC. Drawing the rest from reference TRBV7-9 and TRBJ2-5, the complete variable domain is DTGVSQNPRHKITKRGQNVTFRCDPISEHNRLYWYRQTLGQGPEFLTYFQNEAQLEKSRLLSDRFSAERPKGSFSTLEIQRTEQGDSAMYLCASSLGVGETQYFGPGTRLLVL.

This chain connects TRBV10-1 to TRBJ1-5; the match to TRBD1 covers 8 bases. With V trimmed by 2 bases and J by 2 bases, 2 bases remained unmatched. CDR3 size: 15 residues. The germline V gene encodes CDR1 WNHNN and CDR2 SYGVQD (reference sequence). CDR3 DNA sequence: TGCGCCAGCAGTGAGGAGACAGGGGGCAATCAGCCCCAGCATTTT. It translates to CASSEETGGNQPQHF.

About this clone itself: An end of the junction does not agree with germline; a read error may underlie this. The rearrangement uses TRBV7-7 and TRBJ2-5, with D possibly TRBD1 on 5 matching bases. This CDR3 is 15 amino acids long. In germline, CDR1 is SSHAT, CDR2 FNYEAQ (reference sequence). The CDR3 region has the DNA TGTGCTAGCAGCCAGGACACTGCCCTGGGGGAGACCCAGTACTTC. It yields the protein CASSQDTALGETQYF.

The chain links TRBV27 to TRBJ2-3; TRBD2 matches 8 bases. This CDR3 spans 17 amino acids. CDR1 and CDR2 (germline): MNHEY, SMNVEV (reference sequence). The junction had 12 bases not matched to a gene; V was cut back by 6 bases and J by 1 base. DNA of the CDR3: TGTGCCAGCAGCACGTCCCCGGGACTAGGAGGCACAGATACGCAGTATTTT. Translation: CASSTSPGLGGTDTQYF.

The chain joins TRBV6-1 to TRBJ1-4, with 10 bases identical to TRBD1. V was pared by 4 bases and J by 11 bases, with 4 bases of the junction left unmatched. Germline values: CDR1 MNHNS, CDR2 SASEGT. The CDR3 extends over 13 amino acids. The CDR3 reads CASSGGQGTKLFF. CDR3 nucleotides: TGTGCCAGCAGTGGGGGACAGGGGACGAAACTGTTTTTT.

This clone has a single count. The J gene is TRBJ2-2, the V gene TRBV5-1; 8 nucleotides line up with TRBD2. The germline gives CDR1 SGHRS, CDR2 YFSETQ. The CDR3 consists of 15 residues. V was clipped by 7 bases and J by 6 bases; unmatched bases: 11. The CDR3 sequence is CASAMGLAGSGELFF. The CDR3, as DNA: TGCGCCAGCGCAATGGGGCTAGCGGGCTCCGGGGAGCTGTTTTTT.